This T cell receptor beta chain was sequenced for a study of blood T cell repertoires in COVID-19 (dated by TCRdb to 2019 to 2021). Regarding the complete study: Samples from collaborators originated in the United States, Italy and Spain and spanned both the acute and convalescent phases of COVID-19. The samples were drawn from the first 160 participants of the ongoing ImmuneRACE study and from 1,254 subjects provided by 6 global collaborators. The material from the prospective study consisted of cDNA or gDNA derived from T cells, B-cell-depleted T cells, or PBMCs. Where HLA class I and class II types were available, the types were taken from metadata supplied by the sample provider, not from assay-based typing. The repertoires were released in a freely available public database intended as a resource for research on the immune response to SARS-CoV-2. Nearly every sample came with metadata listing a de-identified subject ID, COVID-19 status, age in years and sex. The dataset comprised deeply sampled blood TCRbeta repertoires from subjects exposed to, actively infected with, or recovered from COVID-19.

Overall results and qualifications from the work: The amount of clinical and demographic metadata varied by source and participant and was provided uncurated.

From a lookup of the germline V gene, CDR1 and CDR2 are SGDLS and YYNGEE. The junction carries 18 bases between V and J, which are trimmed by 3 bases and 1 base respectively. Taken from cysteine to phenylalanine, the CDR3 has 17 residues. CDR3 DNA is the only sequence kept; it has 51 bases, read in frame from the first base. The immunoSEQ Assay, a bias-controlled multiplex PCR, was used to amplify TCRbeta CDR3 regions from genomic DNA. The authors' pipeline ran thus. The number of nucleated cells in each sample was estimated by amplification of reference gene primers within the assay. Sequence reads were collapsed and filtered to measure the absolute abundance of every unique TCRbeta CDR3 rearrangement. For each sample, productive Simpson clonality was calculated as the square root of Simpson's diversity index across productive rearrangements. Held by TCRdb, this immuneACCESS table contains in-frame sequences only and omits some clones. Under half of the omission traces to an unresolved V gene where checked; the cause of the rest is unknown. V, J and clone size are taken as reported in that table, and D and trimming were inferred from the DNA itself. Counted in this sample were approximately 73,000 clones; 70% to 85% of them appeared once. The leading ten clones occupy roughly 0.83% of the sample.

A remark on this clone: There is no known antigen for this receptor. No much larger clone is present one base from it, and per-base qualities are unavailable.

The collaborating institutions used their own protocols to collect whole blood in K2EDTA tubes. Collaborator samples were shipped for TCRbeta analysis as frozen whole blood, isolated PBMCs, or DNA extracted from either sample type. The chain was built from TRBV9 and TRBJ2-3, with TRBD1 tentatively as D gene (6 bases match). Sequenced input: peripheral blood. The clonotype was recovered from a woman in her seventies with acute or convalescent COVID-19. The CDR3 is CASSALDSSPGTDTQYF. The sequenced DNA is TGTGCCAGCAGCGCCTTGGACAGTTCCCCGGGCACAGATACGCAGTATTTT.